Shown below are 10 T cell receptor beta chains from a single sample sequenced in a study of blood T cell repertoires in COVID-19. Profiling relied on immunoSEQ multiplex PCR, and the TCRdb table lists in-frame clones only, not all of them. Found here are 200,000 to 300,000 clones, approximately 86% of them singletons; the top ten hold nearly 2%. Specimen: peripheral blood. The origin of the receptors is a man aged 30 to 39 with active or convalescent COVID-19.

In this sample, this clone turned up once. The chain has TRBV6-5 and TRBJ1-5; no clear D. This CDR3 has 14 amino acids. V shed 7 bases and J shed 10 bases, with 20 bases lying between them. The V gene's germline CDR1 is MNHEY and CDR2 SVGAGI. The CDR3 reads CASITRGVGQPQHF. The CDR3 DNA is TGTGCCAGCATTACGCGGGGAGTAGGTCAACCCCAGCATTTT.

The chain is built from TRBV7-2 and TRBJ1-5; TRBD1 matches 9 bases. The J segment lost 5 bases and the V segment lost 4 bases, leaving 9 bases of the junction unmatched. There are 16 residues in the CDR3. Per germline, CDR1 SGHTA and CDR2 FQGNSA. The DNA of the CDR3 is TGTGCCAGCAGCTCCCGCAAGACAGGGGGTTATCAGCCCCAGCATTTT. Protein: CASSSRKTGGYQPQHF.

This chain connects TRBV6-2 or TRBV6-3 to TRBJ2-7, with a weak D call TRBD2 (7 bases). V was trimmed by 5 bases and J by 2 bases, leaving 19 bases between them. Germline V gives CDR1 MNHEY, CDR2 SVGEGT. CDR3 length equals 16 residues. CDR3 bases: TGTGCCAGCAGTGGGATCTTGCGGGGGCTCACCTACGAGCAGTACTTC. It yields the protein CASSGILRGLTYEQYF.

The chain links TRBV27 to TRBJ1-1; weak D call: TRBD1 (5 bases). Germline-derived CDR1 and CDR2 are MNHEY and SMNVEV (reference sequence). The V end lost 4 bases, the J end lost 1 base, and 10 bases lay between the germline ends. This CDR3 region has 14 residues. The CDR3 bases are TGTGCCAGCAGTTATGACAGCACGAACACTGAAGCTTTCTTT. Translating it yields CASSYDSTNTEAFF.

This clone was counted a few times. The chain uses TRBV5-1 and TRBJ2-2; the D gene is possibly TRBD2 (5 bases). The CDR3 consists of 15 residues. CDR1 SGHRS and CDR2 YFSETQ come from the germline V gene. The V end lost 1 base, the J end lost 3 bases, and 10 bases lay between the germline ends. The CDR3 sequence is CASSLNGDYTGELFF. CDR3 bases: TGCGCCAGCAGCTTGAACGGGGATTACACCGGGGAGCTGTTTTTT.

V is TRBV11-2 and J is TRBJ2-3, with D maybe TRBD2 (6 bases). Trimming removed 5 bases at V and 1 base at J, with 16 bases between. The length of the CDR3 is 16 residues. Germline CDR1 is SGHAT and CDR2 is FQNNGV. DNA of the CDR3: TGTGCCAGCAGCCCAAGACTAGAGGGACGCACAGATACGCAGTATTTT. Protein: CASSPRLEGRTDTQYF. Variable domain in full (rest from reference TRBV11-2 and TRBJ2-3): EAGVAQSPRYKIIEKRQSVAFWCNPISGHATLYWYQQILGQGPKLLIQFQNNGVVDDSQLPKDRFSAERLKGVDSTLKIQPAKLEDSAVYLCASSPRLEGRTDTQYFGPGTRLTVL.

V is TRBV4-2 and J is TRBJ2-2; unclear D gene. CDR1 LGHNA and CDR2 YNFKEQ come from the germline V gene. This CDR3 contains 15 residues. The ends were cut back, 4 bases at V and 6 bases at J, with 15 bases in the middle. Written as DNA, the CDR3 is TGTGCCAGCAGCCCGACCCTAGGTGGGTCCGGGGAGCTGTTTTTT. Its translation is CASSPTLGGSGELFF.

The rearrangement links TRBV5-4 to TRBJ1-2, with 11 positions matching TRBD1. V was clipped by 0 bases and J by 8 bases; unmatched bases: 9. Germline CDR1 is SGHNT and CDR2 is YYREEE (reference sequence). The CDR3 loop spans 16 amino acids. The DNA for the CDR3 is TGTGCCAGCAGCTTGGCCCTTGGGACAGGGGGTGACGGCTACACCTTC. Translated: CASSLALGTGGDGYTF.

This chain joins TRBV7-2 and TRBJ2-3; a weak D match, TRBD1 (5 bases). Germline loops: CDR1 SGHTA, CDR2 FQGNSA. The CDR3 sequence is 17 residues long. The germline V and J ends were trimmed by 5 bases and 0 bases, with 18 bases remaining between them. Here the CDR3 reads CASSPERQIISTDTQYF. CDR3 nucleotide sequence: TGTGCCAGCAGCCCAGAGAGACAGATCATTAGCACAGATACGCAGTATTTT.

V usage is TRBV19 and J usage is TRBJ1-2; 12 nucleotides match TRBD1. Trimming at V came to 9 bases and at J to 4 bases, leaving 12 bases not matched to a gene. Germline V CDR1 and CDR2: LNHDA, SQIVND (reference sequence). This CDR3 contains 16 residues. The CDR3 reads CARPRDRGRTGYGYTF. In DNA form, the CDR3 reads TGTGCCAGACCTCGGGACAGGGGGCGGACAGGCTATGGCTACACCTTC.